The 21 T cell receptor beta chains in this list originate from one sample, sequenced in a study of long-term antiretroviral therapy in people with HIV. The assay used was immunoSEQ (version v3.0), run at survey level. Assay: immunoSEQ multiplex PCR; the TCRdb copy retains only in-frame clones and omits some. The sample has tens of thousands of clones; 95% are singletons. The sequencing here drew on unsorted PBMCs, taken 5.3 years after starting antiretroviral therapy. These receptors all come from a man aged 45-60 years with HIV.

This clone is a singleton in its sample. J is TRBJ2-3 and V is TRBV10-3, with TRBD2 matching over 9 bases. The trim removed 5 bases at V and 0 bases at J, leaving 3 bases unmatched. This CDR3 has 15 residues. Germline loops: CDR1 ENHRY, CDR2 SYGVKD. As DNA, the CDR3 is TGTGCCATCAGTTTAGCGGGGGAGAGCACAGATACGCAGTATTTT. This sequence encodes CAISLAGESTDTQYF.

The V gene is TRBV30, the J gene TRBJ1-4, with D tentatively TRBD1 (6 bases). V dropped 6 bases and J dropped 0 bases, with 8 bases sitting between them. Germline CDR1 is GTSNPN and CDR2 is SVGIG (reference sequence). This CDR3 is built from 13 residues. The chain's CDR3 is CACQGSTNEKLFF. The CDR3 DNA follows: TGTGCCTGCCAGGGGTCAACTAATGAAAAACTGTTTTTT.

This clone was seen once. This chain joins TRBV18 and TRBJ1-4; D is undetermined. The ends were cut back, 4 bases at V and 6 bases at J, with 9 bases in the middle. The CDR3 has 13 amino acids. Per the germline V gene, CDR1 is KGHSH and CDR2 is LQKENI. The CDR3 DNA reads TGTGCCAGCTCACGAGACGGTGATGAAAAACTGTTTTTT. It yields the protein CASSRDGDEKLFF.

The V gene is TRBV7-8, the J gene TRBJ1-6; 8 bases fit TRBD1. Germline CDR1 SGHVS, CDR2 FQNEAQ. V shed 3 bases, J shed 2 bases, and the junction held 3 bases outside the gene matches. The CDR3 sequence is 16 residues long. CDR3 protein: CASSLRQGTYNSPLHF. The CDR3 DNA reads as TGTGCCAGCAGCTTGCGACAGGGGACCTATAATTCACCCCTCCACTTT.

CDR3 region: CASSEQNTEAFF. Here the CDR3 DNA reads TGTGCCAGCAGCGAACAGAACACTGAAGCTTTCTTT. The J gene is TRBJ1-1, the V gene TRBV6-6; D not resolved. Trimming shortened V by 6 bases and J by 1 base, and 6 bases separated the two germline ends. The CDR3 has 12 amino acids. Germline CDR1 is MNHNY and CDR2 is SVGAGI (reference sequence).

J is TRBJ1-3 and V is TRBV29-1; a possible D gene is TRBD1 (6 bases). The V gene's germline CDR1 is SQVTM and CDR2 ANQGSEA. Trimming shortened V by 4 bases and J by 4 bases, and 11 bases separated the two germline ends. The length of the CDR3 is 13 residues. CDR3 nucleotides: TGCAGCGTTGTCTGGGGGCGAGGAAACACCATATATTTT. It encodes CSVVWGRGNTIYF.

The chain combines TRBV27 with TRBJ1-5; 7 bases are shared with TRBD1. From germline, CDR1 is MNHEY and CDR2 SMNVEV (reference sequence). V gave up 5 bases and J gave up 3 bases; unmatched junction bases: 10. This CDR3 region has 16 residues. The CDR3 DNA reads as TGTGCCAGCAGTCCCCAGGGGGGGGTGATCAATCAGCCCCAGCATTTT. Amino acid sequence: CASSPQGGVINQPQHF.

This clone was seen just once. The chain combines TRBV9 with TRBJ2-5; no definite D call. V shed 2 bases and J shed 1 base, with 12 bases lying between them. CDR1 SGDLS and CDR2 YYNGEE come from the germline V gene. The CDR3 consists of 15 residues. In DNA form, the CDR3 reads TGTGCCAGCAGCGTCTCCCTGGGCATCCAAGAGACCCAGTACTTC. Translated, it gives CASSVSLGIQETQYF. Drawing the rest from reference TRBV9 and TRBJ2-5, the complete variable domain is DSGVTQTPKHLITATGQRVTLRCSPRSGDLSVYWYQQSLDQGLQFLIQYYNGEERAKGNILERFSAQQFPDLHSELNLSSLELGDSALYFCASSVSLGIQETQYFGPGTRLLVL.

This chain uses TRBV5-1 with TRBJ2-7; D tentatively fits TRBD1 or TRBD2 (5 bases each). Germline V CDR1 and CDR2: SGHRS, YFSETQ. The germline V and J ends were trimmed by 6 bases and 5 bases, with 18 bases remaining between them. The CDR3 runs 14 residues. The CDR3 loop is CASNPGTDVHEQYF. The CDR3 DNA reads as TGCGCCAGCAACCCTGGGACCGACGTCCACGAGCAGTACTTC.

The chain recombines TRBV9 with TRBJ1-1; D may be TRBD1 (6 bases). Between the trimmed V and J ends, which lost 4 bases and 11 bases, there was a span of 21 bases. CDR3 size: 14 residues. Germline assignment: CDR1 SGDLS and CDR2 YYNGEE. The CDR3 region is CASSPIPDSSRAFF. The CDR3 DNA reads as TGTGCCAGCAGCCCTATCCCGGACAGTTCGAGGGCTTTCTTT.

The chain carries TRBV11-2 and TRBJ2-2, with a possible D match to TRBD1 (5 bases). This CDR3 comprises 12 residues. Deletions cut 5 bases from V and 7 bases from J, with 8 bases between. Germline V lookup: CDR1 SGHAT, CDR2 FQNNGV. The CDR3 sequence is CASSQGIGELFF. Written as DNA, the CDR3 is TGTGCCAGCAGCCAGGGAATCGGGGAGCTGTTTTTT.

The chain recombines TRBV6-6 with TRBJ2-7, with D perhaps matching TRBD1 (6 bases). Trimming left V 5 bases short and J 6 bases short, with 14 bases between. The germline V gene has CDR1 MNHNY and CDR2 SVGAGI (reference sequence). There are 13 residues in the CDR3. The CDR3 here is CASSADSRGEQYF. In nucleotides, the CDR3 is TGTGCCAGCAGTGCGGACAGCAGAGGCGAGCAGTACTTC.

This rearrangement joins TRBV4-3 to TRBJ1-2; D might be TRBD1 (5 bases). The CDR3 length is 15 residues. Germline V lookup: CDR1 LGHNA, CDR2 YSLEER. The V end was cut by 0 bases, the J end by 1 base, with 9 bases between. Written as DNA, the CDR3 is TGCGCCAGCAGCCAAGACCCCAGGGATAACTATGGCTACACCTTC. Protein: CASSQDPRDNYGYTF.

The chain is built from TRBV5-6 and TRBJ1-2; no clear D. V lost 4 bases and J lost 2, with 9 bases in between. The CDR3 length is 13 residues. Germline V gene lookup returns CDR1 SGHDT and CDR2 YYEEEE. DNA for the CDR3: TGTGCCAGCAGCCCCCGTGGGAACTATGGCTACACCTTC. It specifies CASSPRGNYGYTF.

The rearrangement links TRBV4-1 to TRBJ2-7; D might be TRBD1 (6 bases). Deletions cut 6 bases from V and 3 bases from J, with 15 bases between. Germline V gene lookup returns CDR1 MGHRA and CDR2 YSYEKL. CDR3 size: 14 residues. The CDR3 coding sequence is TGCGCCAGCAGTAAGCCAGGGGCGATCTACGAGCAGTACTTC. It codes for CASSKPGAIYEQYF.

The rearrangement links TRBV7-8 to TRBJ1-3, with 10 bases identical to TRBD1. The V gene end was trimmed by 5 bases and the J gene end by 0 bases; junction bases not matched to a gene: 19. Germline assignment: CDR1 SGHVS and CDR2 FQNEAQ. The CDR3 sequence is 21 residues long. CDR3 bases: TGTGCCAGCAGCAAAACCATACCAGACAGGGGGCCCGCTCTCTCTGGAAACACCATATATTTT. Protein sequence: CASSKTIPDRGPALSGNTIYF.

CDR3 protein: CASSLGTGVHEQYF. The CDR3 DNA is TGTGCCAGCAGCTTGGGGACAGGGGTCCACGAGCAGTACTTC. This rearrangement joins TRBV5-8 to TRBJ2-7; 9 bases align to TRBD1. CDR1 and CDR2 (germline): SGHTS, YDEGEE. This CDR3 is built from 14 residues. The V and J ends lost 0 bases and 5 bases, in that order; junction bases with no gene match: 3.

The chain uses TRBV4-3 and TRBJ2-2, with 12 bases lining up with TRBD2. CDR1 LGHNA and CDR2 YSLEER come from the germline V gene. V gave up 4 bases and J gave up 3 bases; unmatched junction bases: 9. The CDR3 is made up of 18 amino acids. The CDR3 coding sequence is TGCGCCAGCAGCCCCTCACTAGCGGGGGGATGGGACACCGGGGAGCTGTTTTTT. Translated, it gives CASSPSLAGGWDTGELFF.

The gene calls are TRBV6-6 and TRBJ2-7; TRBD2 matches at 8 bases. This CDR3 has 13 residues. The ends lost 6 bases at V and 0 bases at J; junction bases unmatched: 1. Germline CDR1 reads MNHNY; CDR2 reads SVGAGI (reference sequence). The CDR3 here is CASRRGDSYEQYF. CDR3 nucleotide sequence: TGTGCCAGCAGGCGGGGGGACTCCTACGAGCAGTACTTC.

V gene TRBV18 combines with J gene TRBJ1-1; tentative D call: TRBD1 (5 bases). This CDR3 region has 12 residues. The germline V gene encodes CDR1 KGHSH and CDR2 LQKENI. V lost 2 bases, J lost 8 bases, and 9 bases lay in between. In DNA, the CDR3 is TGTGCCAGCTCACCAGGGGGAGAGGAAGCTTTCTTT. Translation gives CASSPGGEEAFF.

CDR3 in DNA: TGTGCCAGCAGCTTACGGGGGGCTGTTACCTACGAGCAGTACTTC. Protein: CASSLRGAVTYEQYF. The V and J genes are TRBV11-2 and TRBJ2-7; TRBD2 is a possible D gene (7 bases). Trimming removed 2 bases from V and 2 bases from J, with 13 bases in between. Per germline, CDR1 SGHAT and CDR2 FQNNGV. CDR3 length equals 15 residues.